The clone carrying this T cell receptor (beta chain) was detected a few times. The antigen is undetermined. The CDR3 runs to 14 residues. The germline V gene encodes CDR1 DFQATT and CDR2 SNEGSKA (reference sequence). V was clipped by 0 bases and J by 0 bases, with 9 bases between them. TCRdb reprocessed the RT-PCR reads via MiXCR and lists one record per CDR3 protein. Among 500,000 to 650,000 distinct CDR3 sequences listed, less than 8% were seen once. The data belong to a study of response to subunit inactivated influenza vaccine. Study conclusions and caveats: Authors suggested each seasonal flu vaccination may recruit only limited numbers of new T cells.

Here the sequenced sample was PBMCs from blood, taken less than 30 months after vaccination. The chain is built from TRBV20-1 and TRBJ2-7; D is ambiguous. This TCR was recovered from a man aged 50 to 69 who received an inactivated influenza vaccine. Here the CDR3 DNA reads TGCAGTGCTAGAGAGGCAGGTGTCTCCTACGAGCAGTACTTC. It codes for CSAREAGVSYEQYF.